This TCR beta chain was sequenced during a study of TIL therapy for anti-PD-1-resistant metastatic lung cancer. Time point defined: pre-treatment sample, taken before nivolumab and TIL therapy. The ends were cut back, 5 bases at V and 6 bases at J, with 14 bases in the middle. The germline V gene has CDR1 LGHNA and CDR2 YNFKEQ. The CDR3 runs 14 residues. The libraries were made with immunoSEQ v3. Profiled with immunoSEQ multiplex PCR; TCRdb holds only in-frame clones, not every one. This sample has more than 20,000 clones; about 79% occur once, and the top ten carry almost 7.5%. This sample comprised blood, obtained at baseline. This receptor was obtained from a person between 30 and 79 years old with non-small cell lung cancer. The V and J genes are TRBV4-2 and TRBJ1-5; no reliable D call. Written as DNA, the CDR3 is TGTGCCAGCAGCTTGAGACGAGGGAGTCAGCCCCAGCATTTT. It yields the protein CASSLRRGSQPQHF.